Listed here are 27 T cell receptor beta chains from one sample, sequenced in a study of blood T cell repertoires in COVID-19. Clones were read by immunoSEQ multiplex PCR, and TCRdb kept only the in-frame ones, dropping some. The table shows 350,000 to 450,000 clones, with roughly 90% occurring only once. Sample: peripheral blood. Receptors originate from a man in his forties with acute or convalescent COVID-19.

The V and J genes are TRBV28 and TRBJ2-2; 10 bases are shared with TRBD2. The CDR3 is 15 residues long. V was pared by 6 bases and J by 1 base, with 2 bases of the junction left unmatched. Looked up from germline, CDR1 is MDHEN and CDR2 is SYDVKM. DNA of the CDR3: TGTGCCAGCAGGCGACTAGCGGGGAACACCGGGGAGCTGTTTTTT. This codes for CASRRLAGNTGELFF.

J is TRBJ2-1 and V is TRBV2; TRBD2 might be the D (6 bases). The CDR3 consists of 16 residues. CDR1 is SNHLY, CDR2 FYNNEI, per germline. With 8 bases removed from V and 8 bases from J, the gap between germline ends came to 25 bases. The CDR3 is CASHKDSLASADEQFF. In nucleotides, the CDR3 is TGTGCCAGCCACAAGGACTCACTAGCTTCAGCCGATGAGCAGTTCTTC.

The V call is TRBV5-1, the J call TRBJ1-1; possible D gene TRBD1, 6 bases. CDR3 length equals 13 residues. From germline, CDR1 is SGHRS and CDR2 YFSETQ. Deletions cut 0 bases from V and 11 bases from J, with 14 bases between. This CDR3 reads CASSLGAGDEAFF. CDR3 bases: TGCGCCAGCAGCTTGGGGGCAGGGGATGAGGCTTTCTTT.

Written as DNA, the CDR3 is TGTGCCAGCAGTCAGACAGGGGCCTCTGGAAACACCATATATTTT. Translating it yields CASSQTGASGNTIYF. V and J are TRBV5-5 and TRBJ1-3, with 8 bases that match TRBD1. The CDR3 length is 15 residues. Looked up from germline, CDR1 is SGHKS and CDR2 is YYEKEE (reference sequence). Trimming at V came to 5 bases and at J to 0 bases, leaving 4 bases not matched to a gene.

This clone was observed a handful of times. The chain recombines TRBV6-5 with TRBJ2-6, with D perhaps TRBD1 (5 bases). The CDR3 loop spans 16 amino acids. Germline V gene sequence: CDR1 MNHEY, CDR2 SVGAGI. Trimming shortened V by 0 bases and J by 4 bases, and 10 bases separated the two germline ends. CDR3 DNA: TGTGCCAGCAGTTACTCGATCCGGACAGGGGCCAACGTCCTGACTTTC. It translates to CASSYSIRTGANVLTF.

The chain is built from TRBV6-5 and TRBJ1-1; no clear D. Germline CDR1 is MNHEY and CDR2 is SVGAGI. This CDR3 has 16 amino acids. The V end lost 0 bases, the J end lost 6 bases, and 17 bases lay between the germline ends. In nucleotides, the CDR3 is TGTGCCAGCAGTTACTCTCCGACTCCAGTGTTGCCTGAAGCTTTCTTT. Amino acids: CASSYSPTPVLPEAFF.

The rearrangement uses TRBV28 and TRBJ1-5, with 9 bases matching TRBD1. CDR1 is MDHEN, CDR2 SYDVKM, per germline. This CDR3 is built from 17 residues. V lost 3 bases, J lost 0 bases, and 6 bases stayed unmatched. The CDR3 sequence: CASSLTGGLHSNQPQHF. DNA for the CDR3: TGTGCCAGCAGTTTGACAGGGGGTCTGCATAGCAATCAGCCCCAGCATTTT.

This rearrangement joins TRBV30 to TRBJ1-4; D is perhaps TRBD1 (5 bases). Trimming removed 5 bases from V and 5 bases from J, with 12 bases in between. The germline gives CDR1 GTSNPN, CDR2 SVGIG (reference sequence). This CDR3 is built from 13 residues. The DNA for the CDR3 is TGTGCCTGGTCCAGGGACTCCAATGAAAAACTGTTTTTT. Translated, it gives CAWSRDSNEKLFF.

J is TRBJ1-4 and V is TRBV28, with 8 bases lining up with TRBD1. CDR3 length equals 14 residues. The V gene's germline CDR1 is MDHEN and CDR2 SYDVKM. The J segment lost 10 bases and the V segment lost 5 bases, leaving 9 bases of the junction unmatched. The CDR3 is CASSPQGATPKLFF. Written as DNA, the CDR3 is TGTGCCAGCAGTCCTCAGGGGGCTACCCCAAAACTGTTTTTT.

The rearrangement joins TRBV24-1 to TRBJ2-5; 7 bases are a match to TRBD1. The CDR3 has 12 residues. Germline trimming cut 9 bases from V and 5 bases from J; bases unmatched to any gene: 5. CDR1 is KGHDR, CDR2 SFDVKD, per germline. This CDR3 is CATAQGSETQYF. The CDR3 DNA follows: TGTGCCACCGCACAGGGGAGCGAGACCCAGTACTTC.

This CDR3 is CASSLEVTSAYEQYF. The CDR3 region has the DNA TGTGCCAGCAGCTTAGAGGTTACTAGCGCCTACGAGCAGTACTTC. The rearrangement joins TRBV11-2 to TRBJ2-7; 7 bases align to TRBD2. CDR3 length: 15 amino acids. With V trimmed by 0 bases and J by 2 bases, 4 bases remained unmatched. Germline CDR1 and CDR2: SGHAT and FQNNGV.

The chain uses TRBV5-1 and TRBJ1-2, with 8 positions matching TRBD1. CDR3 size: 14 residues. CDR1 and CDR2 (germline): SGHRS, YFSETQ. The ends lost 2 bases at V and 7 bases at J; junction bases unmatched: 7. DNA of the CDR3: TGCGCCAGCAGCTTTGACAGGGGTAGAGGTGGCTACACCTTC. Protein: CASSFDRGRGGYTF.

The chain uses TRBV19 and TRBJ1-1; D might be TRBD1 (6 bases). Germline V CDR1 and CDR2: LNHDA, SQIVND (reference sequence). The CDR3 consists of 13 residues. The V end lost 7 bases, the J end lost 5 bases, and 14 bases lay between the germline ends. The CDR3 reads CASTLQGWTEAFF. The CDR3 coding sequence is TGTGCCAGTACGCTTCAGGGGTGGACTGAAGCTTTCTTT.

This clone was recorded only once. The rearrangement links TRBV6-5 to TRBJ2-2, with D possibly matching TRBD1 (6 bases). The V gene's germline CDR1 is MNHEY and CDR2 SVGAGI. The V end was cut by 7 bases, the J end by 1 base, with 10 bases between. CDR3 size: 14 residues. DNA for the CDR3: TGTGCCAGCAAAACAGGGCTGAACACCGGGGAGCTGTTTTTT. The encoded protein is CASKTGLNTGELFF.

The chain couples TRBV5-6 to TRBJ2-3; 8 bases are shared with TRBD2. The CDR3 sequence is 14 residues long. V was clipped by 1 base and J by 7 bases; unmatched bases: 5. CDR1 SGHDT and CDR2 YYEEEE come from the germline V gene. This CDR3 reads CASSLLLAGHTQYF. CDR3 nucleotides: TGTGCCAGCAGCTTGTTGCTAGCGGGTCATACGCAGTATTTT.

J is TRBJ2-7 and V is TRBV27; TRBD1 might be the D (5 bases). The germline gives CDR1 MNHEY, CDR2 SMNVEV (reference sequence). V was cut by 8 bases and J by 6 bases, with 17 bases left in between. The CDR3 contains 13 residues. The chain's CDR3 is CASSIRGRAEQYF. The DNA for the CDR3 is TGTGCCAGCTCCATAAGGGGAAGGGCCGAGCAGTACTTC.

This clone was seen only once. J is TRBJ1-2 and V is TRBV9; unclear D gene. The CDR3 has 13 amino acids. V gave up 2 bases and J gave up 0 bases, with 5 bases separating them. The germline gives CDR1 SGDLS, CDR2 YYNGEE. The CDR3 DNA sequence: TGTGCCAGCAGCGTGTCAGCTAACTATGGCTACACCTTC. Translated: CASSVSANYGYTF.

The V and J genes are TRBV4-1 and TRBJ2-1, with a possible D match to TRBD2 (6 bases). CDR1 and CDR2 (germline): MGHRA, YSYEKL. Trimming stripped 4 bases from V and 3 bases from J, with 13 bases between. There are 15 residues in the CDR3. CDR3 sequence: CASSPIAEIYNEQFF. For the CDR3, the DNA is TGCGCCAGCAGCCCCATAGCGGAAATCTACAATGAGCAGTTCTTC.

This sequence joins TRBV4-2 and TRBJ2-3, with 8 bases aligning to TRBD2. The CDR3 spans 18 residues. The J segment lost 2 bases and the V segment lost 2 bases, leaving 12 bases of the junction unmatched. The germline gives CDR1 LGHNA, CDR2 YNFKEQ. Here the CDR3 reads CASSQRIVAGKTTDTQYF. CDR3 sequence (DNA): TGTGCCAGCAGCCAAAGGATCGTAGCGGGGAAAACCACAGATACGCAGTATTTT.

The rearrangement links TRBV18 to TRBJ1-2; D gene uncertain. CDR3 size: 16 residues. The V end lost 3 bases, the J end lost 7 bases, and 21 bases lay between the germline ends. CDR1 and CDR2 (germline): KGHSH, LQKENI. DNA of the CDR3: TGTGCCAGCTCACCCGGGTTTGTCTCGGCAGGAGGTGGCTACACCTTC. This translates into CASSPGFVSAGGGYTF.

This chain links TRBV11-1 with TRBJ1-4; 7 nucleotides agree with TRBD1. Germline V gene lookup returns CDR1 SGHAT and CDR2 FQDESV (reference sequence). The CDR3 is 13 residues long. Trimming cost V 5 bases and J 8 bases; bases outside gene matches: 5. The CDR3 spells CASSRRTGEKLFF. CDR3 coding DNA: TGTGCCAGCAGCCGACGGACAGGAGAAAAACTGTTTTTT.

V usage is TRBV6-1 and J usage is TRBJ2-2, with TRBD2 matching over 8 bases. This CDR3 region has 16 residues. CDR1 and CDR2 (germline): MNHNS, SASEGT. Trimming took 4 bases from V and 5 from J; bases not matched to a gene: 9. CDR3 DNA: TGTGCCAGCAGTGTCGGGACTAGGGCCGATACCGGGGAGCTGTTTTTT. Translated: CASSVGTRADTGELFF.

The J gene is TRBJ2-7, the V gene TRBV9; possibly TRBD2 for D (5 bases). This CDR3 is 14 amino acids long. The germline V gene has CDR1 SGDLS and CDR2 YYNGEE. V was cut by 4 bases and J by 0 bases, with 11 bases left in between. CDR3 residues: CASSPETSSYEQYF. The CDR3 DNA reads as TGTGCCAGCAGCCCGGAAACTAGCTCCTACGAGCAGTACTTC.

The V call is TRBV18, the J call TRBJ1-1; D perhaps matches TRBD1 (5 bases). V lost 3 bases, J lost 2 bases, and 7 bases lay in between. Germline-derived CDR1 and CDR2 are KGHSH and LQKENI. CDR3 size: 13 residues. The CDR3 loop is CASSPDKNTEAFF. CDR3 sequence (DNA): TGTGCCAGCTCACCGGACAAAAACACTGAAGCTTTCTTT.

The V call is TRBV28, the J call TRBJ2-7, with TRBD1 matching 10 bases. CDR3 length: 17 residues. V shed 4 bases, J shed 2 bases, and the junction held 11 bases outside the gene matches. CDR1 is MDHEN, CDR2 SYDVKM, per germline. The DNA of the CDR3 is TGTGCCAGCAGTTCTTTGATGGGACAGGGGATCGCCTACGAGCAGTACTTC. Its protein is CASSSLMGQGIAYEQYF.

Only a few counts were recorded for this clone. The V gene is TRBV29-1, the J gene TRBJ1-2, with D perhaps matching TRBD1 (5 bases). The CDR3 spans 11 residues. V shed 4 bases and J shed 8 bases, with 11 bases lying between them. Germline CDR1 SQVTM, CDR2 ANQGSEA. DNA of the CDR3: TGCAGCGTTGGAACGCAGGGCGGCTACACCTTC. Translated: CSVGTQGGYTF.

The CDR3 region is CASSDSGRDGYTF. Written as DNA, the CDR3 is TGTGCCAGCAGTGATTCAGGGAGGGATGGCTACACCTTC. The chain links TRBV12-3 or TRBV12-4 to TRBJ1-2; possibly TRBD1 for D (5 bases). Between the trimmed V and J ends, which lost 5 bases and 6 bases, there was a span of 13 bases. The CDR3 has 13 residues.